The next 28 T cell receptor beta chains were all read from a single sample in a study of chemoradiotherapy in HPV16-positive cancers. The method was immunoSEQ multiplex PCR; TCRdb's version includes in-frame clones alone and lacks a portion of them. The profile shows 25,000 to 35,000 clones, 88% of them singletons. This specimen was blood, taken from a patient who underwent chemoradiotherapy. Receptors originate from a human donor with HPV-associated anogenital cancer.

This clone was counted between two and nine times. This chain links TRBV20-1 with TRBJ2-1; 7 bases fit TRBD2. Losses at the gene ends were 3 bases for V and 8 bases for J; bases not matched to a gene: 1. The germline CDR1 and CDR2 sequences are DFQATT and SNEGSKA (reference sequence). This CDR3 is 11 amino acids long. CDR3: CSARTSYEQFF. CDR3 DNA: TGCAGTGCTAGGACTAGCTATGAGCAGTTCTTC.

This chain uses TRBV7-6 with TRBJ2-2, with D perhaps matching TRBD1 or TRBD2 (7 bases each). The CDR3 is made up of 19 amino acids. Trimming removed 4 bases from V and 4 bases from J, with 25 bases in between. Germline assignment: CDR1 SGHVS and CDR2 FNYEAQ. The chain's CDR3 is CASSSPRGGGSPSTGELFF. The CDR3, as DNA: TGTGCCAGCAGCTCCCCCCGAGGGGGCGGGAGCCCCAGCACCGGGGAGCTGTTTTTT.

V is TRBV19 and J is TRBJ2-7; D is ambiguous. Per germline, CDR1 LNHDA and CDR2 SQIVND (reference sequence). This CDR3 has 15 residues. Trimming left V 3 bases short and J 1 base short, with 13 bases between. As DNA, the CDR3 is TGTGCCAGTAGTATTACCCTCGTCTCGTCCTACGAGCAGTACTTC. This encodes CASSITLVSSYEQYF. Based on the CDR3 plus reference TRBV19 and TRBJ2-7, the full variable domain is DGGITQSPKYLFRKEGQNVTLSCEQNLNHDAMYWYRQDPGQGLRLIYYSQIVNDFQKGDIAEGYSVSREKKESFPLTVTSAQKNPTAFYLCASSITLVSSYEQYFGPGTRLTVT.

As concerns this clone: At one boundary the junction diverges from the germline segment, which might be a read error. The V call is TRBV7-7, the J call TRBJ2-5; perhaps TRBD2 as D (7 bases). This CDR3 spans 15 amino acids. Germline CDR1 SSHAT, CDR2 FNYEAQ (reference sequence). The CDR3 sequence is CASSLVGGPGETQYF. CDR3 DNA sequence: TGTGCTAGCAGCTTAGTCGGGGGGCCGGGAGAGACCCAGTACTTC. Full variable domain (rest looked up from reference TRBV7-7 and TRBJ2-5): GAGVSQSPRYKVTKRGQDVTLRCDPISSHATLYWYQQALGQGPEFLTYFNYEAQPDKSGLPSDRFSAERPEGSISTLTIQRTEQRDSAMYRCASSLVGGPGETQYFGPGTRLLVL.

The CDR3 coding sequence is TGTGCCATCAGTGAGACCCCCCCGACAGGGCTTCTCCACTTT. This encodes CAISETPPTGLLHF. The rearrangement links TRBV10-3 to TRBJ1-6; 7 bases fit TRBD1. Trimming at V came to 2 bases and at J to 16 bases, leaving 11 bases not matched to a gene. The CDR3 has 14 amino acids. Looked up from germline, CDR1 is ENHRY and CDR2 is SYGVKD.

V and J are TRBV10-3 and TRBJ1-2; TRBD1 is a possible D gene (5 bases). The germline CDR1 and CDR2 sequences are ENHRY and SYGVKD. This CDR3 contains 14 residues. Trimming pared 7 bases from V and 5 bases from J, leaving 17 bases between. CDR3 region: CAITSDRAGYGYTF. Here the CDR3 DNA reads TGTGCCATCACCTCTGACAGAGCGGGGTATGGCTACACCTTC.

This clone appeared once. The rearrangement joins TRBV20-1 to TRBJ1-1; no firm D call. V was pared by 1 base and J by 11 bases, with 11 bases between. The CDR3 length is 11 residues. CDR1 and CDR2 (germline): DFQATT, SNEGSKA (reference sequence). The CDR3 here is CSARVGPPAFF. CDR3 sequence (DNA): TGCAGTGCTAGAGTCGGGCCTCCCGCTTTCTTT.

The rearrangement links TRBV5-1 to TRBJ2-3; the D call may be TRBD1 or TRBD2 (5 bases each). The length of the CDR3 is 15 residues. The V end lost 2 bases, the J end lost 5 bases, and 15 bases lay between the germline ends. Germline V gene lookup returns CDR1 SGHRS and CDR2 YFSETQ. As DNA, the CDR3 is TGCGCCAGCAGCTTTGATGGGACCTCTCGAGATACGCAGTATTTT. Protein sequence: CASSFDGTSRDTQYF.

V gene TRBV18 combines with J gene TRBJ2-5, with D unresolved. Germline V CDR1 and CDR2: KGHSH, LQKENI. The V gene lost 0 bases and the J gene lost 4 bases, with 9 bases spanning the gap. CDR3 length: 14 amino acids. CDR3 sequence reads: CASSPPSGRETQYF. CDR3 sequence (DNA): TGTGCCAGCTCACCACCTTCAGGACGAGAGACCCAGTACTTC.

The CDR3 DNA follows: TGTGCCAGCACTTCCCCGGGACACGGGAACTCATTACAGTACTTC. This codes for CASTSPGHGNSLQYF. This rearrangement joins TRBV6-5 to TRBJ2-5, with D perhaps matching TRBD1 (6 bases). Trimming stripped 7 bases from V and 11 bases from J, with 26 bases between. Looked up from germline, CDR1 is MNHEY and CDR2 is SVGAGI. This CDR3 comprises 15 residues.

The chain links TRBV10-3 to TRBJ1-1; 7 nucleotides match TRBD1. The CDR3 totals 16 residues. The germline CDR1 and CDR2 sequences are ENHRY and SYGVKD. Unmatched junction bases numbered 8, after V lost 4 bases and J lost 0 bases. In DNA, the CDR3 is TGTGCCATCAGTGGGGAGCGAGGGGGCATGAACACTGAAGCTTTCTTT. Its protein product is CAISGERGGMNTEAFF.

This clone was counted between two and nine times. This chain joins TRBV19 and TRBJ2-1, with 7 bases matching TRBD1. Germline values: CDR1 LNHDA, CDR2 SQIVND (reference sequence). The CDR3 contains 16 residues. The ends lost 5 bases at V and 8 bases at J; junction bases unmatched: 15. The CDR3: CASSSPPGQWNDEQFF. The CDR3 region has the DNA TGTGCCAGTAGTTCGCCACCGGGACAGTGGAACGATGAGCAGTTCTTC.

This clone was seen a single time. The chain joins TRBV6-5 to TRBJ1-2; 9 bases map to TRBD1. Germline V gives CDR1 MNHEY, CDR2 SVGAGI. V was pared by 6 bases and J by 7 bases, with 3 bases of the junction left unmatched. The CDR3 has 12 residues. For the CDR3, the DNA is TGTGCCAGCAGACGACAGGGGGGTGGCTACACCTTC. Residues: CASRRQGGGYTF.

This chain uses TRBV27 with TRBJ1-1; D might be TRBD1 (5 bases). Germline CDR1 is MNHEY and CDR2 is SMNVEV (reference sequence). The length of the CDR3 is 15 residues. V was cut by 1 base and J by 4 bases, with 13 bases left in between. CDR3 nucleotides: TGTGCCAGCAGTTTATTCCCAGGGTTGGTCACTGAAGCTTTCTTT. Amino acids: CASSLFPGLVTEAFF.

To note about this clone: At one end, the junction sequence differs from germline, possibly due to a read error. The chain couples TRBV7-7 to TRBJ1-1; TRBD1 is a possible D gene (5 bases). There are 13 residues in the CDR3. The germline V gene encodes CDR1 SSHAT and CDR2 FNYEAQ (reference sequence). CDR3 DNA: TGTGCTAGCAGCTTAAGACAGAGCACTGAAGCTTTCTTT. It yields the protein CASSLRQSTEAFF.

The chain is built from TRBV30 and TRBJ1-2; tentative D call: TRBD1 (5 bases). The CDR3 is made up of 13 amino acids. Deletions cut 2 bases from V and 4 bases from J, with 11 bases between. Germline values: CDR1 GTSNPN, CDR2 SVGIG (reference sequence). As DNA, the CDR3 is TGTGCCTGGAGTCCCGACAGCCTCTATGGCTACACCTTC. Translated: CAWSPDSLYGYTF.

The chain couples TRBV6-6 to TRBJ1-5; D remains ambiguous. The CDR3 loop spans 14 amino acids. In germline, CDR1 is MNHNY, CDR2 SVGAGI (reference sequence). V gave up 6 bases and J gave up 5 bases, with 14 bases separating them. As DNA, the CDR3 is TGTGCCAGCAGACCCGAGGGTTTCCATCAGCCCCAGCATTTT. Encoded protein: CASRPEGFHQPQHF.

Only a few counts were recorded for this clone. The chain carries TRBV2 and TRBJ2-6; unclear D gene. The germline CDR1 and CDR2 sequences are SNHLY and FYNNEI. This CDR3 spans 15 amino acids. The V end lost 7 bases, the J end lost 0 bases, and 10 bases lay between the germline ends. The CDR3 loop reads CASIHQDSGANVLTF. In DNA form, the CDR3 reads TGTGCCAGCATCCACCAGGACTCTGGGGCCAACGTCCTGACTTTC.

The chain couples TRBV19 to TRBJ2-1, with D hard to call. Germline values: CDR1 LNHDA, CDR2 SQIVND (reference sequence). V lost 2 bases, J lost 4 bases, and 9 bases lay in between. The CDR3 runs to 14 residues. This CDR3 is CASSIRRQYNEQFF. CDR3 sequence (DNA): TGTGCCAGTAGTATAAGGCGCCAATACAATGAGCAGTTCTTC.

This clone has more than one count but fewer than ten. The J gene is TRBJ2-7, the V gene TRBV11-2; no reliable D call. Trimming took off 1 base at V and 3 bases at J, with 4 bases between the two ends. The CDR3 totals 12 residues. Looked up from germline, CDR1 is SGHAT and CDR2 is FQNNGV. The CDR3 sequence is CASSLVNYEQYF. Here the CDR3 DNA reads TGTGCCAGCAGCTTAGTAAACTACGAGCAGTACTTC.

The chain has TRBV5-1 and TRBJ1-2; D gene ambiguous. Germline assignment: CDR1 SGHRS and CDR2 YFSETQ. CDR3 length: 16 residues. The V end lost 3 bases, the J end lost 8 bases, and 23 bases lay between the germline ends. The CDR3, as DNA: TGCGCCAGCAGCTCGGAAGCCAGGTCCTTGGCTAAAGGCTACACCTTC. Residues: CASSSEARSLAKGYTF. The full variable domain, with the rest looked up from reference TRBV5-1 and TRBJ1-2, is KAGVTQTPRYLIKTRGQQVTLSCSPISGHRSVSWYQQTPGQGLQFLFEYFSETQRNKGNFPGRFSGRQFSNSRSEMNVSTLELGDSALYLCASSSEARSLAKGYTFGSGTRLTVV.

On this clone: Germline and junction disagree at one end, which may indicate a read error. The V call is TRBV11-2, the J call TRBJ2-7; either TRBD1 or TRBD2 may fit D (6 bases each). The CDR3 totals 16 residues. The germline V gene encodes CDR1 SGHAT and CDR2 FQNNGV. The CDR3 bases are TGTGCCAGCAGTTTAGGGGCCGGGGGCAAAGTCTACGAGCAGTACTTC. Translation gives CASSLGAGGKVYEQYF. Full variable domain (rest looked up from reference TRBV11-2 and TRBJ2-7): EAGVAQSPRYKIIEKRQSVAFWCNPISGHATLYWYQQILGQGPKLLIQFQNNGVVDDSQLPKDRFSAERLKGVDSTLKIQPAKLEDSAVYLCASSLGAGGKVYEQYFGPGTRLTVT.

This chain joins TRBV4-1 and TRBJ1-4, with a weak D call TRBD1 (5 bases). The germline CDR1 and CDR2 sequences are MGHRA and YSYEKL. The CDR3 length is 15 residues. Deletions cut 4 bases from V and 0 bases from J, with 9 bases between. Here the CDR3 DNA reads TGCGCCAGCAGCCCTCGGGGGGCAACTAATGAAAAACTGTTTTTT. It is translated as CASSPRGATNEKLFF.

This clone was observed a few times. The gene calls are TRBV18 and TRBJ2-1; 11 bases match TRBD1. V trimming: 5 bases; J trimming: 6 bases; junction bases outside the gene matches: 6. Germline CDR1 and CDR2: KGHSH and LQKENI. CDR3 size: 15 residues. The CDR3 loop is CASSGSGTGGNEQFF. Written as DNA, the CDR3 is TGTGCCAGCTCAGGCTCCGGGACAGGGGGCAATGAGCAGTTCTTC.

The V gene is TRBV7-9, the J gene TRBJ1-4, with TRBD1 matching over 10 bases. The J segment lost 12 bases and the V segment lost 3 bases, leaving 16 bases of the junction unmatched. CDR1 is SEHNR, CDR2 FQNEAQ, per germline (reference sequence). The CDR3 totals 17 residues. The CDR3: CASSLTGTGAGGGELFF. CDR3 DNA: TGTGCCAGCAGCTTGACCGGGACAGGGGCCGGAGGAGGGGAACTGTTTTTT.

This rearrangement joins TRBV5-1 to TRBJ1-4; unclear D gene. Between the trimmed V and J ends, which lost 0 bases and 11 bases, there was a span of 8 bases. CDR1 is SGHRS, CDR2 YFSETQ, per germline. The length of the CDR3 is 12 residues. The CDR3 nucleotides are TGCGCCAGCAGCTTGGAGGGCGGGAAACTGTTTTTT. This sequence encodes CASSLEGGKLFF.

The V and J genes are TRBV28 and TRBJ1-5; unclear D gene. Germline V lookup: CDR1 MDHEN, CDR2 SYDVKM. CDR3 length: 11 residues. V was pared by 3 bases and J by 3 bases, with 0 bases between. CDR3 sequence reads: CASSFNQPQHF. The CDR3 nucleotides are TGTGCCAGCAGTTTCAATCAGCCCCAGCATTTT. Variable domain in full (rest from reference TRBV28 and TRBJ1-5): DVKVTQSSRYLVKRTGEKVFLECVQDMDHENMFWYRQDPGLGLRLIYFSYDVKMKEKGDIPEGYSVSREKKERFSLILESASTNQTSMYLCASSFNQPQHFGDGTRLSIL.

This clone was seen once. The rearrangement links TRBV25-1 to TRBJ1-5; D is unclear. This CDR3 region has 13 residues. Trimming took 5 bases from V and 4 from J, leaving 9 bases between them. CDR1 is MGHDK and CDR2 is SYGVNS in the germline V gene. CDR3 bases: TGTGCCAGCAGTTCTGGTGGGAATCAGCCCCAGCATTTT. It codes for CASSSGGNQPQHF.